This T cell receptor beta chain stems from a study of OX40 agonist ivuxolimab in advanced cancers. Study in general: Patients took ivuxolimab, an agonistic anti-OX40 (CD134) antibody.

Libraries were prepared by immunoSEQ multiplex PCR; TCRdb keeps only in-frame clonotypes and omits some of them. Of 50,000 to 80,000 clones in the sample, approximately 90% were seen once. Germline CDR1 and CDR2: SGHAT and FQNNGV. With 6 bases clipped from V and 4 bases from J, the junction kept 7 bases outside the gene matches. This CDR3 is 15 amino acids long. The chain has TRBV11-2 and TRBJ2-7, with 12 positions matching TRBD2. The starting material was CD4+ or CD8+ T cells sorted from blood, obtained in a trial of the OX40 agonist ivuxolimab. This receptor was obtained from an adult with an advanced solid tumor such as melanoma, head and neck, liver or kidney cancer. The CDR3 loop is CASSESTSGRYEQYF. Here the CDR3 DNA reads TGTGCCAGCAGTGAGTCGACTAGCGGGAGATACGAGCAGTACTTC.